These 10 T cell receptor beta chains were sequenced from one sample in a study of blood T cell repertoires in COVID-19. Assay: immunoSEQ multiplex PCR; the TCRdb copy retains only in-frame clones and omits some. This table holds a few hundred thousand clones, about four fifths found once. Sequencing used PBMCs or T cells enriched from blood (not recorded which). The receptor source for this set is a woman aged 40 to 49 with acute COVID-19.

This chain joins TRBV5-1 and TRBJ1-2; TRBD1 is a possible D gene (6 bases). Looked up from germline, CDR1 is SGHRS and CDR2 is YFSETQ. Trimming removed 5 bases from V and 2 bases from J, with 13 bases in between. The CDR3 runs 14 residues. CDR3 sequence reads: CASRRQETNYGYTF. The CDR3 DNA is TGCGCCAGCAGAAGACAGGAGACCAACTATGGCTACACCTTC.

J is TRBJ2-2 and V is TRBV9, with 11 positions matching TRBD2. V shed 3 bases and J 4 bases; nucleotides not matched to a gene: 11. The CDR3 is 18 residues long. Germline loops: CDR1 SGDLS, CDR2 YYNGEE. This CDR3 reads CASSELPSGTSGTGELFF. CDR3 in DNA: TGTGCCAGCAGCGAATTGCCCTCGGGGACTAGCGGCACCGGGGAGCTGTTTTTT. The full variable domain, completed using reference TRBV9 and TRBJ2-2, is DSGVTQTPKHLITATGQRVTLRCSPRSGDLSVYWYQQSLDQGLQFLIQYYNGEERAKGNILERFSAQQFPDLHSELNLSSLELGDSALYFCASSELPSGTSGTGELFFGEGSRLTVL.

In nucleotides, the CDR3 is TGTGCCACCAGCAGAGAGGGACAGGGGGGGAACAATGAGCAGTTCTTC. It translates to CATSREGQGGNNEQFF. The genes are TRBV15 and TRBJ2-1, with TRBD1 matching over 11 bases. Germline V gives CDR1 LNHNV, CDR2 YYDKDF (reference sequence). This CDR3 has 16 residues. With 0 bases clipped from V and 5 bases from J, the junction kept 3 bases outside the gene matches.

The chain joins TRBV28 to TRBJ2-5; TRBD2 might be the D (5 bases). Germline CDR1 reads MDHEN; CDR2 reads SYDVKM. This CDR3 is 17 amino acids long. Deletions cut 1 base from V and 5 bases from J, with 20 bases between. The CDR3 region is CASSLSDYRGYGETQYF. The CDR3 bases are TGTGCCAGCAGTTTATCCGACTACCGTGGCTATGGGGAGACCCAGTACTTC.

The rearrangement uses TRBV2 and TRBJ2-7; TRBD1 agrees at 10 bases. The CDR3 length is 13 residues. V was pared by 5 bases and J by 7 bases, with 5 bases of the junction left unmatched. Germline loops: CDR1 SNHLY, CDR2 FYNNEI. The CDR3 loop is CASSRDRGGEQYF. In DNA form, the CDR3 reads TGTGCCAGCAGTCGGGACAGGGGAGGAGAGCAGTACTTC.

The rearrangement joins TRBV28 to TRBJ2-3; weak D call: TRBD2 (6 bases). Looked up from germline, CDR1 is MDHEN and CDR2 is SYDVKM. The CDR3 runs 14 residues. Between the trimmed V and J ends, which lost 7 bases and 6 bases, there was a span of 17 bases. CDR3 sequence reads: CASTPRGGMDTQYF. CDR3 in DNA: TGTGCCAGCACTCCCCGTGGGGGGATGGATACGCAGTATTTT.

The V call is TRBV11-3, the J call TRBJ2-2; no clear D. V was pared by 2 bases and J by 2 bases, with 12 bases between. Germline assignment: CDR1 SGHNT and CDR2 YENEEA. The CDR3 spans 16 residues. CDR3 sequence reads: CASSLRLTFNTGELFF. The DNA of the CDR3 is TGTGCCAGCAGCTTACGCCTCACATTCAACACCGGGGAGCTGTTTTTT.

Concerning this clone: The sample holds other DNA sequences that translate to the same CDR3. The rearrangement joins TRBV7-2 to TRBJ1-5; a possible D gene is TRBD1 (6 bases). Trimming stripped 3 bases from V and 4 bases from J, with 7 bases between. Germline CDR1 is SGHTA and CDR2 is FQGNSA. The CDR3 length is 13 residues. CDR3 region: CASSLRGNQPQHF. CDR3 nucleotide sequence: TGTGCCAGCAGCTTGAGGGGGAATCAGCCCCAGCATTTT.

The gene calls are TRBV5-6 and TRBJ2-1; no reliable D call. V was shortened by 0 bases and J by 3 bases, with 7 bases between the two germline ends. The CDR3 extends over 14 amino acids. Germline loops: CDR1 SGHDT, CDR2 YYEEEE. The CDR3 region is CASSLASNYNEQFF. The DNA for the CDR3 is TGTGCCAGCAGCTTGGCATCTAACTACAATGAGCAGTTCTTC.

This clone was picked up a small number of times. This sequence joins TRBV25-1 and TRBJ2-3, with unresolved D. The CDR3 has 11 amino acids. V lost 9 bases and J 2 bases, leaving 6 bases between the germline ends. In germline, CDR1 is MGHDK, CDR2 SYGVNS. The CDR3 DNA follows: TGTGCCAGTACTACCACAGATACGCAGTATTTT. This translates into CASTTTDTQYF.